This TCR beta chain stems from a study of graft-versus-host responses after intestinal transplantation. Whole-study context: Recipients got multivisceral, liver-intestinal, or isolated intestinal transplants.

Concerning this clone itself: Its antigen is undetermined.

The study's findings and limits: Researchers found GvH clones in recipient marrow, and some showed up first in ileum or blood.

CDR3 length: 13 amino acids. CDR1 and CDR2 from the germline V gene are SGHTA and FQGTGA. Trimming took 3 bases from V and 6 from J, leaving 11 bases between them. Only in-frame clones appear in the TCRdb table, and some are missing; sequencing was by immunoSEQ multiplex PCR. This table holds tens of thousands of clones, 90% found once. Sequences were derived from unstimulated CD8+ T cells sorted from spleen or lymph node cells, sampled before intestinal transplant. This clonotype was sampled from a human donor who received an intestinal transplant. V and J are TRBV7-3 and TRBJ1-2; no reliable D call. The CDR3 reads CASSLGTSDGYTF. In nucleotides, the CDR3 is TGTGCCAGCAGCTTGGGCACCTCTGATGGCTACACCTTC. The full variable domain, rest sourced from reference TRBV7-3 and TRBJ1-2, is GAGVSQTPSNKVTEKGKYVELRCDPISGHTALYWYRQSLGQGPEFLIYFQGTGAADDSGLPNDRFFAVRPEGSVSTLKIQRTERGDSAVYLCASSLGTSDGYTFGSGTRLTVV.